This is a list of T cell receptor beta chains from one sample in a study of T cell responses to AZD1222 COVID-19 vaccine. Here immunoSEQ multiplex PCR was the method, and the copy in TCRdb shows in-frame clones only, minus some. Of 120,000 to 150,000 clones in the sample, around 93% were seen once. Sequencing used peripheral blood, obtained on day 0 of AZD1222 vaccination. These receptor sequences come from an adult in good health. CDR3s include the opening cysteine and the closing phenylalanine or tryptophan.

J gene: TRBJ2-7
V gene: TRBV7-3
CDR3 protein: CASSLTKGQSYEQYF

J gene: TRBJ1-1
V gene: TRBV18
CDR3 protein: CASSPPTMNTEAFF

J gene: TRBJ1-2
V gene: TRBV5-1
CDR3 protein: CASSLESEPNYGYTF

J gene: TRBJ1-3
V gene: TRBV27
CDR3 protein: CASSFRYGNTIYF

J gene: TRBJ1-1
V gene: TRBV7-9
CDR3 protein: CASSRRGDTEAFF

J gene: TRBJ2-7
V gene: TRBV5-5
CDR3 protein: CASREGSLREQYF

J gene: TRBJ2-1
V gene: TRBV6-5
CDR3 protein: CASSRGRNNEQFF

J gene: TRBJ2-2
V gene: TRBV2
CDR3 protein: CASSYFLAGEGTGELFF

J gene: TRBJ1-1
V gene: TRBV7-9
CDR3 protein: CASSRYTEAFF

J gene: TRBJ2-7
V gene: TRBV11-3
CDR3 protein: CASSLSRDSSYEQYF

J gene: TRBJ1-1
V gene: TRBV6-2/TRBV6-3
CDR3 protein: CASSPRGNRNTEAFF

J gene: TRBJ2-2
V gene: TRBV7-9
CDR3 protein: CASSPGRENTGELFF

J gene: TRBJ2-7
V gene: TRBV2
CDR3 protein: CASRGPTYEQYF

J gene: TRBJ2-7
V gene: TRBV6-5
CDR3 protein: CASSYGTPGHEQYF

J gene: TRBJ2-1
V gene: TRBV28
CDR3 protein: CASTQGQGAGNEQFF

J gene: TRBJ2-7
V gene: TRBV2
CDR3 protein: CASRDDRYEQYF